These 27 T cell receptor beta chains share one sample of origin, sequenced in a study of blood T cells in healthy people across ages. A J-beta primer mix and a sample-barcoded 5' primer were used in a second PCR of roughly 6 to 12 cycles. TCRdb re-called the 5' RACE reads through MiXCR, storing one row per CDR3 protein. The sample lists about 680,000 distinct CDR3 sequences, 49% occurring once. The sample taken for sequencing was blood. Receptors were obtained from a woman between 55 and 75 years old in good health.

This chain uses TRBV27 with TRBJ1-4; 10 bases are shared with TRBD1. J gave up 7 bases and V 4 bases, and 6 bases lay outside the gene matches. The CDR3 is 15 amino acids. Germline CDR1 reads MNHEY; CDR2 reads SMNVEV (reference sequence). In nucleotides, the CDR3 is TGTGCCAGCAGTTCACGGACAGGGGGTGGTGAAAAACTGTTTTTT. It yields the protein CASSSRTGGGEKLFF.

The gene calls are TRBV20-1 and TRBJ2-7; D is unclear. Germline-derived CDR1 and CDR2 are DFQATT and SNEGSKA (reference sequence). The CDR3 loop spans 13 amino acids. With 0 bases removed from V and 4 bases from J, the gap between germline ends came to 10 bases. The CDR3 region has the DNA TGCAGTGCTAGAGAGGGCACCGCTTACGAGCAGTACTTC. Amino acid sequence: CSAREGTAYEQYF.

The table lists this clonotype with a few counts. The chain joins TRBV7-8 to TRBJ2-7; D may match TRBD1 or TRBD2 (5 bases each). Trimming took 4 bases from V and 2 from J, leaving 12 bases between them. This CDR3 contains 14 residues. CDR1 is SGHVS and CDR2 is FQNEAQ in the germline V gene. This CDR3 is CASSSSPGPYEQYF. CDR3 DNA sequence: TGTGCCAGCAGCTCTAGCCCGGGACCCTACGAGCAGTACTTC.

This chain joins TRBV7-2 and TRBJ2-1; 7 positions agree with TRBD1. Germline V lookup: CDR1 SGHTA, CDR2 FQGNSA. The CDR3 has 12 amino acids. The junction had 9 bases not matched to a gene; V was cut back by 6 bases and J by 13 bases. CDR3 DNA sequence: TGTGCCAGCAGGGACGACAGGGTAATACAGTTCTTC. Residues: CASRDDRVIQFF.

This clonotype has just a few counts. The gene calls are TRBV6-5 and TRBJ2-3; D is unclear. The CDR3 runs 17 residues. V lost 0 bases and J lost 0, with 13 bases in between. Germline V CDR1 and CDR2: MNHEY, SVGAGI. The CDR3 loop is CASSYSIEAFSTDTQYF. The CDR3 nucleotides read TGTGCCAGCAGTTACTCGATCGAAGCTTTTAGCACAGATACGCAGTATTTT.

The chain recombines TRBV6-6 with TRBJ2-4, with no clear D. Germline loops: CDR1 MNHNY, CDR2 SVGAGI (reference sequence). V was cut by 4 bases and J by 13 bases, with 14 bases left in between. The CDR3 totals 12 residues. In nucleotides, the CDR3 is TGTGCCAGCAGTTTACCTCAGGAACCCCAGTACTTC. Its translation is CASSLPQEPQYF.

The chain has TRBV7-9 and TRBJ1-1; 8 positions match TRBD1. V shed 5 bases and J 6 bases; nucleotides not matched to a gene: 5. This CDR3 comprises 13 residues. Per germline, CDR1 SEHNR and CDR2 FQNEAQ (reference sequence). CDR3 amino acids: CASSAGGASEAFF. The CDR3 DNA sequence: TGTGCCAGCAGCGCAGGGGGCGCTTCTGAAGCTTTCTTT.

CDR3 sequence reads: CATLSGADQETQYF. CDR3 nucleotides: TGTGCCACCCTTAGCGGGGCAGACCAAGAGACCCAGTACTTC. The chain employs TRBV10-3 and TRBJ2-5; 8 nucleotides line up with TRBD2. The CDR3 is 14 amino acids. V was pared by 10 bases and J by 0 bases, with 7 bases of the junction left unmatched. Germline V gives CDR1 ENHRY, CDR2 SYGVKD.

Comments on this clonotype: A read error is possible here, since a much larger clone lies one base away. V is TRBV28 and J is TRBJ2-5, with D perhaps matching TRBD1 (6 bases). The DNA end is a closer match to TRBJ2-7, so the J assignment may be wrong. Per germline, CDR1 MDHEN and CDR2 SYDVKM. The CDR3 has 12 residues. CDR3 sequence reads: CASRRGGYEQYF. The CDR3 bases are TGTGCCAGCAGAAGAGGGGGCTACGAGCAGTACTTC.

This clonotype came up a few times. CDR3 sequence: CSARDGSSPHYEQYF. For the CDR3, the DNA is TGCAGTGCTAGAGATGGGTCTAGCCCTCACTACGAGCAGTACTTC. The V gene is TRBV20-1, the J gene TRBJ2-4, with D possibly being TRBD2 (5 bases). TRBJ2-7 matches the DNA end more closely, so the J call is doubtful. The CDR3 loop spans 15 amino acids. Germline V CDR1 and CDR2: DFQATT, SNEGSKA (reference sequence).

This clonotype was seen more than once but under ten times. The gene calls are TRBV4-3 and TRBJ2-1, with 10 bases that match TRBD2. Trimming took 0 bases from V and 9 from J; bases not matched to a gene: 5. Germline loops: CDR1 LGHNA, CDR2 YSLEER. The CDR3 contains 15 residues. The CDR3 DNA sequence: TGCGCCAGCAGCCAAGACCTAGCGGGAGACAGTGAGCAGTTCTTC. Amino acids: CASSQDLAGDSEQFF.

The rearrangement uses TRBV7-9 and TRBJ1-4; D unclear. The CDR3 loop spans 15 amino acids. Germline loops: CDR1 SEHNR, CDR2 FQNEAQ (reference sequence). With 5 bases removed from V and 4 bases from J, the gap between germline ends came to 14 bases. CDR3 sequence (DNA): TGTGCCAGCAGCCCCGTCGGGAACGGTAATGAAAAACTGTTTTTT. The encoded protein is CASSPVGNGNEKLFF.

CDR3 sequence: CASRKDNYEQYF. Written as DNA, the CDR3 is TGTGCCAGCAGAAAAGACAACTACGAGCAGTACTTC. V is TRBV25-1 and J is TRBJ2-7; D ambiguous. This CDR3 is 12 amino acids long. CDR1 is MGHDK and CDR2 is SYGVNS in the germline V gene. The V end was cut by 6 bases, the J end by 3 bases, with 9 bases between.

The V gene is TRBV6-5, the J gene TRBJ2-5; no firm D call. The DNA end lines up better with TRBJ2-7; the J call may be wrong. CDR3 length: 14 amino acids. Germline CDR1 MNHEY, CDR2 SVGAGI. DNA of the CDR3: TGTGCCAGCAGTTACTCGAATCTCGGGTACGAGCAGTACTTC. Encoded protein: CASSYSNLGYEQYF.

The J gene is TRBJ2-1, the V gene TRBV4-2; D remains ambiguous. Germline V lookup: CDR1 LGHNA, CDR2 YNFKEQ. V lost 4 bases to trimming and J lost 0 bases, with 10 bases between them. This CDR3 is 15 amino acids long. The CDR3 reads CASSPAESSYNEQFF. In nucleotides, the CDR3 is TGTGCCAGCAGCCCGGCCGAGAGCTCCTACAATGAGCAGTTCTTC.

This chain joins TRBV7-3 and TRBJ2-5; unclear D gene. The end of the DNA is better explained by TRBJ2-7, so the J call may be wrong. CDR3 size: 13 residues. Germline values: CDR1 SGHTA, CDR2 FQGTGA. The CDR3 region is CASSSSALGEQYF. The CDR3, as DNA: TGTGCCAGCAGCTCCAGCGCGCTTGGCGAGCAGTACTTC.

V usage is TRBV6-2 or TRBV6-3 and J usage is TRBJ1-1, with D perhaps matching TRBD1 (5 bases). The CDR3 is 15 amino acids. The V end was cut by 4 bases, the J end by 0 bases, with 12 bases between. Looked up from germline, CDR1 is MNHEY and CDR2 is SVGEGT. The chain's CDR3 is CASSLPGTMNTEAFF. CDR3 bases: TGTGCCAGCAGTTTACCGGGGACCATGAACACTGAAGCTTTCTTT.

The chain links TRBV28 to TRBJ1-2; D not certain. The germline CDR1 and CDR2 sequences are MDHEN and SYDVKM. V was clipped by 3 bases and J by 6 bases, with 11 bases between them. This CDR3 spans 13 amino acids. CDR3 coding DNA: TGTGCCAGCAGTTTTGTACGCGCCCATGGCTACACCTTC. Its protein is CASSFVRAHGYTF.

The gene calls are TRBV9 and TRBJ2-7, with 12 bases lining up with TRBD1. V gave up 7 bases and J gave up 4 bases; unmatched junction bases: 6. The CDR3 has 14 residues. The germline V gene has CDR1 SGDLS and CDR2 YYNGEE. The CDR3 DNA is TGTGCCAGCTCCGGGACAGGGGGCTTGTACGAGCAGTACTTC. Translated: CASSGTGGLYEQYF.

In regard to this clonotype: A junction end diverges from the germline sequence, so it may reflect a read error. This chain connects TRBV27 to TRBJ2-7, with 8 bases lining up with TRBD2. This CDR3 comprises 16 residues. From germline, CDR1 is MNHEY and CDR2 SMNVEV (reference sequence). CDR3 sequence: CASSPSAGELSYERYF. The CDR3 nucleotides read TGTGCCAGCAGTCCCTCAGCGGGAGAGCTCTCCTACGAGCGGTACTTC.

V is TRBV7-6 and J is TRBJ2-5; no definite D call. Germline V CDR1 and CDR2: SGHVS, FNYEAQ. The CDR3 loop spans 16 amino acids. V was shortened by 1 base and J by 3 bases, with 15 bases between the two germline ends. The CDR3 DNA reads TGTGCCAGCAGCTTAGGTCCAAAAACGGTGAAAGAGACCCAGTACTTC. Translation gives CASSLGPKTVKETQYF.

The chain uses TRBV7-9 and TRBJ2-7; D is unclear. V was clipped by 3 bases and J by 5 bases, with 5 bases between them. CDR1 is SEHNR and CDR2 is FQNEAQ in the germline V gene (reference sequence). The CDR3 has 11 amino acids. The CDR3 sequence: CASSFDHEQYF. In nucleotides, the CDR3 is TGTGCCAGCAGCTTCGACCACGAGCAGTACTTC. Full variable domain (outside the CDR3, taken from reference TRBV7-9 and TRBJ2-7): DTGVSQNPRHKITKRGQNVTFRCDPISEHNRLYWYRQTLGQGPEFLTYFQNEAQLEKSRLLSDRFSAERPKGSFSTLEIQRTEQGDSAMYLCASSFDHEQYFGPGTRLTVT.

The V gene is TRBV5-1, the J gene TRBJ2-1; no clear D gene. There are 14 residues in the CDR3. Trimming shortened V by 4 bases and J by 3 bases, and 11 bases separated the two germline ends. Germline V lookup: CDR1 SGHRS, CDR2 YFSETQ. Here the CDR3 reads CASSKDGYYNEQFF. CDR3 nucleotides: TGCGCCAGCAGCAAGGACGGATACTACAATGAGCAGTTCTTC. The whole variable domain, filled in from reference TRBV5-1 and TRBJ2-1, reads KAGVTQTPRYLIKTRGQQVTLSCSPISGHRSVSWYQQTPGQGLQFLFEYFSETQRNKGNFPGRFSGRQFSNSRSEMNVSTLELGDSALYLCASSKDGYYNEQFFGPGTRLTVL.

Remarks on this clonotype: Mismatch with germline at one junction end may stem from a read error. The chain carries TRBV15 and TRBJ2-3; D is unresolved. CDR3 length: 18 residues. Germline CDR1 is LNHNV and CDR2 is YYDKDF (reference sequence). The CDR3 sequence is CTTSRARERRPFDNTQYF. CDR3 DNA: TGTACCACCAGCAGAGCGCGCGAGAGGCGCCCATTCGATAATACGCAGTATTTT. The variable domain in full, with the rest retrieved from reference TRBV15 and TRBJ2-3, is DAMVIQNPRYQVTQFGKPVTLSCSQTLNHNVMYWYQQKSSQAPKLLFHYYDKDFNNEADTPDNFQSRRPNTSFCFLDIRSPGLGDTAMYLCTTSRARERRPFDNTQYFGPGTRLTVL.

This clonotype showed up just a few times. J is TRBJ2-3 and V is TRBV20-1; 8 bases match TRBD2. V was pared by 6 bases and J by 3 bases, with 8 bases of the junction left unmatched. CDR3 size: 14 residues. CDR1 and CDR2 from the germline V gene are DFQATT and SNEGSKA (reference sequence). CDR3 sequence (DNA): TGCAGTGCAGCTACTAGCGGTATAACAGATACGCAGTATTTT. Translation: CSAATSGITDTQYF.

The chain couples TRBV10-3 to TRBJ2-2; tentative D call: TRBD2 (5 bases). The V end was cut by 2 bases, the J end by 6 bases, with 13 bases between. There are 15 residues in the CDR3. The germline CDR1 and CDR2 sequences are ENHRY and SYGVKD. The CDR3 DNA reads TGTGCCATCAGTGAGGACTTACTAGAACCCGGGGAGCTGTTTTTT. This encodes CAISEDLLEPGELFF.

V is TRBV20-1 and J is TRBJ2-7, with 7 positions matching TRBD2. Germline lookup yields CDR1 DFQATT and CDR2 SNEGSKA (reference sequence). The CDR3 is made up of 12 amino acids. V shed 3 bases and J 5 bases; nucleotides not matched to a gene: 4. CDR3 DNA: TGCAGTGCTAGTATGGCGGGGGACGAGCAGTACTTC. Translated: CSASMAGDEQYF.